This record covers a single T cell receptor (beta chain). The source of the sample is a study of response to subunit inactivated influenza vaccine. TCRdb reprocessed the RT-PCR reads with MiXCR, giving one entry per CDR3 protein. The repertoire includes a few hundred thousand distinct CDR3 sequences, 21% of them detected once, and approximately 10% sits in the top ten. The CDR3 runs 14 residues. The V and J ends lost 1 base and 8 bases, in that order; junction bases with no gene match: 6. Germline lookup yields CDR1 LNHNV and CDR2 YYDKDF (reference sequence). The clonotype comes from a man in his fifties or sixties who received an inactivated influenza vaccine. The V and J genes are TRBV15 and TRBJ2-7; 9 nucleotides line up with TRBD2. Material: PBMCs from blood, obtained 21 months after vaccination. CDR3 region: CATSRVISGGKQYF. CDR3 DNA sequence: TGTGCCACCAGCAGAGTGATTAGCGGGGGAAAGCAGTACTTC.